The 18 T cell receptor beta chains below come from one sample, sequenced in a study of blood T cell repertoires in COVID-19. The protocol was immunoSEQ multiplex PCR, while the TCRdb copy is restricted to in-frame clones and leaves out a portion. The table shows approximately 150,000 clones, with around 77% occurring only once. Sequenced input: peripheral blood. All receptors derive from a man aged 50-60 years with active or convalescent COVID-19.

The J gene is TRBJ2-5, the V gene TRBV3-1 (or the pseudogene TRBV3-2), with D possibly TRBD2 on 5 matching bases. Deletions cut 2 bases from V and 5 bases from J, with 21 bases between. Germline V gives CDR1 LGHDT, CDR2 YNNKEL (reference sequence). The CDR3 extends over 17 amino acids. CDR3 residues: CASSQRLAGMIRETQYF. The CDR3 DNA sequence: TGTGCCAGCAGCCAACGGCTAGCCGGGATGATCCGGGAGACCCAGTACTTC.

This chain joins TRBV7-9 and TRBJ2-1; a weak D match, TRBD2 (6 bases). Germline assignment: CDR1 SEHNR and CDR2 FQNEAQ (reference sequence). Trimming took 5 bases from V and 8 from J, leaving 13 bases between them. This CDR3 is built from 13 residues. The CDR3 reads CASSPRSGYEQFF. The CDR3 nucleotides read TGTGCCAGCAGCCCCAGGAGCGGGTATGAGCAGTTCTTC.

This sequence joins TRBV10-3 and TRBJ2-2; tentative D call: TRBD1 (5 bases). Trimming took 8 bases from V and 0 from J, leaving 10 bases between them. This CDR3 comprises 14 residues. The germline V gene encodes CDR1 ENHRY and CDR2 SYGVKD. In DNA form, the CDR3 reads TGTGCCATCTCGGACATTGCGAACACCGGGGAGCTGTTTTTT. Translated, it gives CAISDIANTGELFF.

The chain recombines TRBV5-4 with TRBJ2-1; a possible D gene is TRBD1 (6 bases). Germline lookup yields CDR1 SGHNT and CDR2 YYREEE (reference sequence). V shed 4 bases and J shed 0 bases, with 11 bases lying between them. The CDR3 extends over 15 amino acids. In DNA, the CDR3 is TGTGCCAGCAGCCGGGACATTAGCTCCTACAATGAGCAGTTCTTC. Protein: CASSRDISSYNEQFF.

The V and J genes are TRBV11-2 and TRBJ1-1, with 7 bases that match TRBD1. CDR3 size: 13 residues. With V trimmed by 6 bases and J by 3 bases, 4 bases remained unmatched. Germline V gene data show CDR1 as SGHAT and CDR2 as FQNNGV. CDR3 sequence (DNA): TGTGCCAGCAGTCCAACAGGGGACACTGAAGCTTTCTTT. As protein: CASSPTGDTEAFF.

The count of this clone is one. CDR3 in amino acids: CANPGGRSTNTGELFF. In nucleotides, the CDR3 is TGTGCCAACCCGGGGGGCCGGAGTACGAACACCGGGGAGCTGTTTTTT. This rearrangement joins TRBV7-9 to TRBJ2-2; weak D call: TRBD2 (7 bases). Trimming took off 10 bases at V and 0 bases at J, with 18 bases between the two ends. CDR3 length equals 16 residues. Germline V lookup: CDR1 SEHNR, CDR2 FQNEAQ (reference sequence).

The chain has TRBV25-1 and TRBJ2-1; 12 nucleotides match TRBD2. V was clipped by 5 bases and J by 10 bases; unmatched bases: 6. The germline V gene encodes CDR1 MGHDK and CDR2 SYGVNS. There are 14 residues in the CDR3. This chain's CDR3 is CASSLTSGSSEQFF. The CDR3 bases are TGTGCCAGCAGTCTGACTAGCGGGAGTTCCGAGCAGTTCTTC.

As for this clone: Other DNA sequences within the sample encode an identical CDR3. The J gene is TRBJ1-1, the V gene TRBV27, with D tentatively TRBD1 (5 bases). This CDR3 is 14 amino acids long. The germline V and J ends were trimmed by 3 bases and 2 bases, with 10 bases remaining between them. Per the germline V gene, CDR1 is MNHEY and CDR2 is SMNVEV (reference sequence). CDR3 coding DNA: TGTGCCAGCAGTTTGTCGCAGGGCAACACTGAAGCTTTCTTT. Translation gives CASSLSQGNTEAFF.

The rearrangement links TRBV5-4 to TRBJ1-4; 10 nucleotides agree with TRBD1. This CDR3 has 17 residues. The junction had 7 bases not matched to a gene; V was cut back by 4 bases and J by 1 base. Germline V gene sequence: CDR1 SGHNT, CDR2 YYREEE (reference sequence). The CDR3 region has the DNA TGTGCCAGCAGCGCGGGACAGGGGACTCGAACTAATGAAAAACTGTTTTTT. Translation gives CASSAGQGTRTNEKLFF.

V is TRBV9 and J is TRBJ2-5; 7 bases line up with TRBD2. This CDR3 region has 14 residues. Germline V CDR1 and CDR2: SGDLS, YYNGEE. J was trimmed by 3 bases and V by 0 bases; bases with no gene match: 2. CDR3 in amino acids: CASSVGGGEETQYF. The DNA for the CDR3 is TGTGCCAGCAGCGTAGGGGGAGGGGAAGAGACCCAGTACTTC.

The V gene is TRBV19, the J gene TRBJ1-1, with 8 bases fitting TRBD1. Germline CDR1 reads LNHDA; CDR2 reads SQIVND (reference sequence). With V trimmed by 7 bases and J by 5 bases, 9 bases remained unmatched. This CDR3 contains 14 residues. The chain's CDR3 is CASTSTGGYTEAFF. The DNA for the CDR3 is TGTGCCAGTACCTCAACAGGGGGGTATACTGAAGCTTTCTTT.

The chain is built from TRBV18 and TRBJ2-1; 9 bases are shared with TRBD2. Germline assignment: CDR1 KGHSH and CDR2 LQKENI. The CDR3 spans 14 residues. V shed 3 bases, J shed 4 bases, and the junction held 1 base outside the gene matches. CDR3 amino acids: CASSPTSGYNEQFF. CDR3 nucleotide sequence: TGTGCCAGCTCACCGACTAGCGGTTACAATGAGCAGTTCTTC.

This clone was recorded once. The chain couples TRBV7-2 to TRBJ2-4; no definite D call. Per germline, CDR1 SGHTA and CDR2 FQGNSA. This CDR3 contains 12 residues. V lost 2 bases and J lost 9, with 8 bases in between. The CDR3 region has the DNA TGTGCCAGCAGCTTACCAGGCCCCATTCAGTACTTC. As protein: CASSLPGPIQYF.

The rearrangement uses TRBV11-3 and TRBJ2-7, with TRBD2 matching 9 bases. The germline V gene has CDR1 SGHNT and CDR2 YENEEA. The CDR3 is 14 amino acids. The J segment lost 5 bases and the V segment lost 4 bases, leaving 6 bases of the junction unmatched. As DNA, the CDR3 is TGTGCCAGCAGCTCCGGACTAGCGCACCACGAGCAGTACTTC. The encoded protein is CASSSGLAHHEQYF.

CDR3 residues: CASSSGSLQETQYF. CDR3 in DNA: TGTGCCAGCAGCTCCGGGAGCCTCCAAGAGACCCAGTACTTC. The chain links TRBV3-1 (or the pseudogene TRBV3-2) to TRBJ2-5; TRBD2 is a possible D gene (6 bases). The CDR3 extends over 14 amino acids. Germline V gene sequence: CDR1 LGHDT, CDR2 YNNKEL (reference sequence). Trimming removed 5 bases from V and 1 base from J, with 11 bases in between.

This chain joins TRBV27 and TRBJ2-1; D is unclear. Germline assignment: CDR1 MNHEY and CDR2 SMNVEV (reference sequence). The CDR3 extends over 17 amino acids. V lost 2 bases and J lost 2, with 16 bases in between. The CDR3 DNA reads TGTGCCAGCAGTTTAGCGCTGAGTAGCCGTCCCTACAATGAGCAGTTCTTC. Protein sequence: CASSLALSSRPYNEQFF.

J is TRBJ2-1 and V is TRBV4-1; TRBD2 aligns across 9 bases. The germline V gene has CDR1 MGHRA and CDR2 YSYEKL. V gave up 1 base and J gave up 10 bases; unmatched junction bases: 8. The length of the CDR3 is 15 residues. The CDR3 protein is CASSQAVAGVVEQFF. The CDR3 DNA reads TGCGCCAGCAGCCAAGCGGTAGCGGGGGTTGTAGAGCAGTTCTTC.

CDR3 region: CASSRTHYRELFF. CDR3 nucleotide sequence: TGTGCCAGCAGCCGGACACACTACCGGGAGCTGTTTTTT. The chain recombines TRBV27 with TRBJ2-2; a weak D match, TRBD1 (5 bases). This CDR3 spans 13 amino acids. V was pared by 6 bases and J by 9 bases, with 14 bases between. Germline CDR1 is MNHEY and CDR2 is SMNVEV (reference sequence).